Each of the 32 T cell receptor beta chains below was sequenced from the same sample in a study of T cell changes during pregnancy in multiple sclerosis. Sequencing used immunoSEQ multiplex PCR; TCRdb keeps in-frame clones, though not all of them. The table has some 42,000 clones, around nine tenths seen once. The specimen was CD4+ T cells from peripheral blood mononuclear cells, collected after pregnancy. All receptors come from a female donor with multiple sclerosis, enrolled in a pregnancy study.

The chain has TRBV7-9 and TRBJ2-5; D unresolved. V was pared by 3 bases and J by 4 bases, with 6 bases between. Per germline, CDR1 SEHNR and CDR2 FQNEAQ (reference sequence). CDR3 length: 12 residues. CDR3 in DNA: TGTGCCAGCAGCTTTACCGGAGAGACCCAGTACTTC. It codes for CASSFTGETQYF.

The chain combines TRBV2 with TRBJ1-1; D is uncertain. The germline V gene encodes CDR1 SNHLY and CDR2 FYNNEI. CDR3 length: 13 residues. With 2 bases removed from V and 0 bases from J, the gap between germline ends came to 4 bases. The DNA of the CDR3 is TGTGCCAGCAGTGAACAGGTGAACACTGAAGCTTTCTTT. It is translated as CASSEQVNTEAFF.

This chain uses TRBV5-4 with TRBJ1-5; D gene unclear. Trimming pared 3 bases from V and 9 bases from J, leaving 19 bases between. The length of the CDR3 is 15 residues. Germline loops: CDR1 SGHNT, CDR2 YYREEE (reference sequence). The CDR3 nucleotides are TGTGCCAGCAGCTCCTACCCTGGGTCATCGGGGCCCCAGCATTTT. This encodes CASSSYPGSSGPQHF. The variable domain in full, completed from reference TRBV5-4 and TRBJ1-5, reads ETGVTQSPTHLIKTRGQQVTLRCSSQSGHNTVSWYQQALGQGPQFIFQYYREEENGRGNFPPRFSGLQFPNYSSELNVNALELDDSALYLCASSSYPGSSGPQHFGDGTRLSIL.

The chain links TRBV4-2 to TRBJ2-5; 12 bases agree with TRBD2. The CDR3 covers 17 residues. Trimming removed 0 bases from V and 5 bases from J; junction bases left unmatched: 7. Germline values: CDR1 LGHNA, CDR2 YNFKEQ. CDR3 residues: CASSQDRASGGVETQYF. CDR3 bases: TGTGCCAGCAGCCAAGATCGGGCTAGCGGGGGGGTGGAGACCCAGTACTTC.

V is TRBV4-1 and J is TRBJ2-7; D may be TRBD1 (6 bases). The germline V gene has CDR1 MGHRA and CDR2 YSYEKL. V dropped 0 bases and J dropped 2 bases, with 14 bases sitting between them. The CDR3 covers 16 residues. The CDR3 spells CASSQDLRTAAYEQYF. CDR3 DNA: TGCGCCAGCAGCCAAGATCTTCGGACAGCGGCCTACGAGCAGTACTTC.

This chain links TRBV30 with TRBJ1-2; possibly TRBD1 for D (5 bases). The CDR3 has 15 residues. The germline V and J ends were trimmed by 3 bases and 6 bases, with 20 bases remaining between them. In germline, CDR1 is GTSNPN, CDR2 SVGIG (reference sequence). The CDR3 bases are TGTGCCTGGAGCCTACTCCGGGGGGGTAGACATGGCTACACCTTC. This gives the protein CAWSLLRGGRHGYTF.

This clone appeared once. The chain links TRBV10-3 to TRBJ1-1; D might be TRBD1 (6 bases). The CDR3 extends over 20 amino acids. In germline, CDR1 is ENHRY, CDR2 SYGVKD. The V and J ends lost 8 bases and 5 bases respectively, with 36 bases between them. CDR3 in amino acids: CAIRTGTANPTAGAGTEAFF. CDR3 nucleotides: TGTGCCATCCGGACGGGTACCGCAAATCCGACCGCGGGGGCGGGGACTGAAGCTTTCTTT.

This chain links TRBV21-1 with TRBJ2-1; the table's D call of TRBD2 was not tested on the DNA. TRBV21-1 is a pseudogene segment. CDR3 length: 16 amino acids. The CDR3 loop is CASSKWGGSSYNEQFF. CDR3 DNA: TGTGCCAGCAGCAAATGGGGGGGTAGCTCCTACAATGAGCAGTTCTTC.

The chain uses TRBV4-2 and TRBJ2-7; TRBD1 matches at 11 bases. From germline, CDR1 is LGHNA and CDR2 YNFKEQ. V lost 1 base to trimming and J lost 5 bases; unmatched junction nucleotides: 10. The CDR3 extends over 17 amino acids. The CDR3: CASSQVGGGQGVHEQYF. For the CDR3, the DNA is TGTGCCAGCAGCCAAGTTGGGGGGGGACAGGGGGTCCACGAGCAGTACTTC.

The CDR3 DNA follows: TGCGCCAGCAGAAGAACAGGACAGGGGATATATGGCTACACCTTC. Translated: CASRRTGQGIYGYTF. The chain joins TRBV10-2 to TRBJ1-2, with 9 bases that match TRBD1. Germline values: CDR1 WSHSY, CDR2 SAAADI. The CDR3 consists of 15 residues. V dropped 6 bases and J dropped 5; count of bases not matched to a gene: 10.

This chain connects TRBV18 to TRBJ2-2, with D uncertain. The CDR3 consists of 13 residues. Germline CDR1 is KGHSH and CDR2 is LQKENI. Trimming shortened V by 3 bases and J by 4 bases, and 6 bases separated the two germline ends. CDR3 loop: CASSPGVTGELFF. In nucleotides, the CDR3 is TGTGCCAGCTCACCCGGAGTCACCGGGGAGCTGTTTTTT.

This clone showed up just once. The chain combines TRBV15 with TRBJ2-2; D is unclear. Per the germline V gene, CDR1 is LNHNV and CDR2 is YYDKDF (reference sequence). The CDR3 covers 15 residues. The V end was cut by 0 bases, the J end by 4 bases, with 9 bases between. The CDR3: CATSRDTGRTGELFF. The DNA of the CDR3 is TGTGCCACCAGCAGAGATACCGGTCGCACCGGGGAGCTGTTTTTT.

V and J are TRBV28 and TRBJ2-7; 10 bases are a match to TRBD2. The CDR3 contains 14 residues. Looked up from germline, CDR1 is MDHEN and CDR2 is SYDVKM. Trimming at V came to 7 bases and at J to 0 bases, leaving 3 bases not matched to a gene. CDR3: CASKLAGDSYEQYF. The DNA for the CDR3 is TGTGCCAGCAAGCTAGCGGGGGACTCCTACGAGCAGTACTTC.

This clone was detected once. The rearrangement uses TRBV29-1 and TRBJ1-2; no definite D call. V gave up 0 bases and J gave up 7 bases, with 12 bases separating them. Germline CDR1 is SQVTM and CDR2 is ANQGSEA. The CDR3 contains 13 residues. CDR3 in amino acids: CSVEDPGIFGYTF. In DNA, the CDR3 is TGCAGCGTTGAAGATCCGGGAATTTTTGGCTACACCTTC.

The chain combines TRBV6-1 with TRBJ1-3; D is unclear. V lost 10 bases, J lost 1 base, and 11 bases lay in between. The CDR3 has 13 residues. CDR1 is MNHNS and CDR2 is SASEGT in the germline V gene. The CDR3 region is CAIHGASGNTIYF. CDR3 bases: TGTGCCATACATGGAGCTTCTGGAAACACCATATATTTT.

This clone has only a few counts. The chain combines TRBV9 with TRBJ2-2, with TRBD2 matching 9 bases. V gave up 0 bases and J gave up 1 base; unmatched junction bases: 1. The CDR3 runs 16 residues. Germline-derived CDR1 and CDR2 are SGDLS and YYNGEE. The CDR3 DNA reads TGTGCCAGCAGCGTAGGACTAGCGGAGAACACCGGGGAGCTGTTTTTT. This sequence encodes CASSVGLAENTGELFF.

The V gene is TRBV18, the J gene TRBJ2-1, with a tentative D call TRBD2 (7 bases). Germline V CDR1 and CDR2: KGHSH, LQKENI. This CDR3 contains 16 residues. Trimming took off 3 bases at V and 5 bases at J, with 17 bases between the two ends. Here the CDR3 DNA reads TGTGCCAGCTCACCGGGGGGGGCCAAAAACGACAATGAGCAGTTCTTC. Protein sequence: CASSPGGAKNDNEQFF.

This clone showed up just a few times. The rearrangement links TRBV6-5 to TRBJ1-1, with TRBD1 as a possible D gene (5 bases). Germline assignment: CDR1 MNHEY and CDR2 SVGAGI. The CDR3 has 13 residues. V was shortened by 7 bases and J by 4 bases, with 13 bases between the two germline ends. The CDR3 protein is CASNGGGRTEAFF. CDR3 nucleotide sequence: TGTGCCAGCAATGGGGGAGGGCGCACTGAAGCTTTCTTT.

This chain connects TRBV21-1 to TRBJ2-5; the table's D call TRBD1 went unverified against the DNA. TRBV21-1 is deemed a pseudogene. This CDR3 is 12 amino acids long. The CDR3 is CASRYRRETQYF. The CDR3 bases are TGTGCCAGCAGGTACAGGAGAGAGACCCAGTACTTC.

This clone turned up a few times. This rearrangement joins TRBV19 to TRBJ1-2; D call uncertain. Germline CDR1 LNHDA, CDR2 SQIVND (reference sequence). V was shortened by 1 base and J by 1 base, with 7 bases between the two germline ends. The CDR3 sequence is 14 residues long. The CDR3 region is CASSIVQLNYGYTF. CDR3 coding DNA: TGTGCCAGTAGTATAGTACAGCTTAACTATGGCTACACCTTC.

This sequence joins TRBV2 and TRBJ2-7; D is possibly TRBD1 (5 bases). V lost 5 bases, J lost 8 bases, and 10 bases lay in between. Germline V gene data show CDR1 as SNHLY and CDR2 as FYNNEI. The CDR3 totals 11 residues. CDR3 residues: CASSYQGKQYF. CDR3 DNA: TGTGCCAGCAGTTACCAGGGTAAGCAGTACTTC.

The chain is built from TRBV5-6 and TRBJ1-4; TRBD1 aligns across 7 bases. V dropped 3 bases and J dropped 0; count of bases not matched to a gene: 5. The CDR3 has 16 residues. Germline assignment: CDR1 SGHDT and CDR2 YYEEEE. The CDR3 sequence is CASSSGQPATNEKLFF. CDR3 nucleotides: TGTGCCAGCAGCTCGGGACAGCCTGCAACTAATGAAAAACTGTTTTTT.

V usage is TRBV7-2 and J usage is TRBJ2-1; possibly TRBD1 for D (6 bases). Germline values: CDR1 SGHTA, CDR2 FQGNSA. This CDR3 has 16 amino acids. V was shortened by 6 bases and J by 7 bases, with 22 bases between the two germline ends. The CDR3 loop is CASRVAGTTTGNEQFF. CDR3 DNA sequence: TGTGCCAGCAGGGTCGCCGGGACAACCACGGGGAATGAGCAGTTCTTC.

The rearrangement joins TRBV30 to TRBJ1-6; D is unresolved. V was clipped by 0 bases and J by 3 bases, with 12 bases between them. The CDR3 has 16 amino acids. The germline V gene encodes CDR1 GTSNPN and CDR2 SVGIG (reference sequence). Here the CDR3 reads CAWSVARGNYNSPLHF. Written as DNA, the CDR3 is TGTGCCTGGAGTGTTGCCCGGGGAAACTATAATTCACCCCTCCACTTT.

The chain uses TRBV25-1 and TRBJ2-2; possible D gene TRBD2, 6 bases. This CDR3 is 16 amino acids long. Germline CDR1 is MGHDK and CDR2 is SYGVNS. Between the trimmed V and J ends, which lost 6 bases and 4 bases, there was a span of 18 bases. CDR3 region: CASRDHLRDFTGELFF. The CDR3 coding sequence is TGTGCCAGCAGGGATCACCTCCGGGACTTCACCGGGGAGCTGTTTTTT.

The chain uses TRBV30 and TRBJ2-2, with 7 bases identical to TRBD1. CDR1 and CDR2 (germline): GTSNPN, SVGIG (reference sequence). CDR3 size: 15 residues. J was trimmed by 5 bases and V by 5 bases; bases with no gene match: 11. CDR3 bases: TGTGCCTGGGATGACACAGGGGTGGGGACCGGGGAGCTGTTTTTT. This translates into CAWDDTGVGTGELFF.

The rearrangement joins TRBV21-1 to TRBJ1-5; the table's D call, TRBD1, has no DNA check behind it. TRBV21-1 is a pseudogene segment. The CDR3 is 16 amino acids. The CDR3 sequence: CASSKVGADRVPAQHF. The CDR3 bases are TGTGCCAGCAGCAAAGTCGGGGCGGACAGGGTCCCCGCCCAGCATTTT.

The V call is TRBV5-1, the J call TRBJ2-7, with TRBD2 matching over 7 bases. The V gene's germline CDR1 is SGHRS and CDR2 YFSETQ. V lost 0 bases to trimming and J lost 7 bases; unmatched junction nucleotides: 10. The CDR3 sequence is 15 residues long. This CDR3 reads CASSLAASGGVEQYF. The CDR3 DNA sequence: TGCGCCAGCAGCTTGGCGGCTAGCGGAGGTGTGGAGCAGTACTTC.

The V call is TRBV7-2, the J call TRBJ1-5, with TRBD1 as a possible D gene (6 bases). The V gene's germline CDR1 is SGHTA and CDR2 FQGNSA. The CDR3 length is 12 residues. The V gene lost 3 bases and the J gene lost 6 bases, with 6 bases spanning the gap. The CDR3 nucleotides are TGTGCCAGCAGCTTCAGGGGTCAGCCCCAGCATTTT. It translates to CASSFRGQPQHF.

The CDR3 DNA sequence: TGTGCCAGCAGCACTAGGGGGAGGGGGTTCGGAACGCAGTATTTT. This codes for CASSTRGRGFGTQYF. The chain links TRBV5-8 to TRBJ2-3, with D possibly TRBD2 on 7 matching bases. Germline CDR1 is SGHTS and CDR2 is YDEGEE. CDR3 length: 15 amino acids. Trimming removed 4 bases at V and 9 bases at J, with 21 bases between.

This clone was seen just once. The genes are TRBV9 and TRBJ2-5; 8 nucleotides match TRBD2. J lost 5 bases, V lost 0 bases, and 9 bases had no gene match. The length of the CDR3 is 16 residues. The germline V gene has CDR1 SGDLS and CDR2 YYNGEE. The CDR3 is CASSVGLAGVWETQYF. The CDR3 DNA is TGTGCCAGCAGCGTAGGGCTAGCGGGCGTGTGGGAGACCCAGTACTTC. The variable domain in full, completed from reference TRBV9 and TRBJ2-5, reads DSGVTQTPKHLITATGQRVTLRCSPRSGDLSVYWYQQSLDQGLQFLIQYYNGEERAKGNILERFSAQQFPDLHSELNLSSLELGDSALYFCASSVGLAGVWETQYFGPGTRLLVL.

CDR3 sequence: CASSLTGGAMNTEAFF. The CDR3 bases are TGTGCCAGCAGCTTGACAGGGGGTGCCATGAACACTGAAGCTTTCTTT. The chain joins TRBV7-8 to TRBJ1-1; 9 bases align to TRBD1. Germline CDR1 SGHVS, CDR2 FQNEAQ. V dropped 3 bases and J dropped 0; count of bases not matched to a gene: 5. This CDR3 is 16 amino acids long.